One sample yielded the 2 T cell receptor beta chains listed below, sequenced in a study of blood T cell repertoires in COVID-19. The repertoire was sequenced with immunoSEQ multiplex PCR; TCRdb's copy has only in-frame clones and lacks some. Counted here are approximately 190,000 clones, roughly 86% occurring once; the ten biggest clones make up about 22%. Sequencing input: PBMCs or T cells enriched from blood (not recorded which). The receptors shown here come from a middle-aged woman in a cohort exposed to, infected with or recovered from COVID-19 (not recorded which).

The rearrangement uses TRBV5-1 and TRBJ2-2; D perhaps matches TRBD1 (6 bases). Trimming stripped 4 bases from V and 6 bases from J, with 16 bases between. Per the germline V gene, CDR1 is SGHRS and CDR2 is YFSETQ. The CDR3 covers 15 residues. The CDR3 DNA follows: TGCGCCAGCAGCCGCTCGGGACAAACCGCCGGGGAGCTGTTTTTT. Translating gives CASSRSGQTAGELFF.

The table lists this clone with a few counts. V and J are TRBV21-1 and TRBJ2-7; the DNA was not compared with TRBD2, the D call given in the table. TRBV21-1 is noted as a pseudogene. The CDR3 length is 17 residues. CDR3 region: CASSKGSGGEPSYEQYF. As DNA, the CDR3 is TGTGCCAGCAGCAAAGGGTCGGGGGGGGAACCTTCCTACGAGCAGTACTTC.